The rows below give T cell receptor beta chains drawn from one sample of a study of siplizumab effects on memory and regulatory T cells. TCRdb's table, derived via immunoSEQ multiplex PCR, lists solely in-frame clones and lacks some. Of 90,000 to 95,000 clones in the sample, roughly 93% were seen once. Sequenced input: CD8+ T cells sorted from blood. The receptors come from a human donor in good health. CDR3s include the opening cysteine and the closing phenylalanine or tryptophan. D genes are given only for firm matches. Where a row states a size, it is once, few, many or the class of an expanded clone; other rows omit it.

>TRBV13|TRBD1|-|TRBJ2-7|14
CASSLGQGAYEQYF
TGTGCCAGCAGCTTAGGACAGGGGGCCTACGAGCAGTACTTC
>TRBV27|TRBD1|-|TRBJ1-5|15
CASSRTGLSNQPQHF
TGTGCCAGCAGCCGGACAGGCCTTAGCAATCAGCCCCAGCATTTT
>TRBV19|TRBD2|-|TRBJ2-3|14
CASSKWRETDTQYF
TGTGCCAGTAGTAAATGGCGGGAGACAGATACGCAGTATTTT
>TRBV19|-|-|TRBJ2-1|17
CASSPHPTGNSYNEQFF
TGTGCCAGTAGTCCACATCCTACAGGGAACTCCTACAATGAGCAGTTCTTC
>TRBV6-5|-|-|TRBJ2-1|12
CASSHPGNEQFF
TGTGCCAGCAGTCACCCTGGCAATGAGCAGTTCTTC
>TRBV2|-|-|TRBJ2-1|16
CASSVTRDYPRNEQFF
TGTGCCAGCAGTGTGACCAGGGATTACCCCCGCAATGAGCAGTTCTTC
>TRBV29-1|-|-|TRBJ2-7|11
CSVRVSYEQYF
TGCAGCGTTAGGGTATCCTACGAGCAGTACTTC
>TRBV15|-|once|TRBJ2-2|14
CATSSLGGTGELFF
TGTGCCACCAGCAGCTTAGGGGGGACCGGGGAGCTGTTTTTT
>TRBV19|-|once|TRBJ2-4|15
CASSPWRGPGDIQYF
TGTGCCAGTAGTCCTTGGAGGGGGCCCGGGGACATTCAGTACTTC
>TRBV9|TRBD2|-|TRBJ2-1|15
CASSLPAGGPGEQFF
TGTGCCAGCAGCCTTCCGGCGGGAGGGCCCGGTGAGCAGTTCTTC
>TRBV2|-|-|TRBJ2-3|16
CASTPSSSGNTDTQYF
TGTGCCAGCACCCCTTCTTCCAGCGGAAACACAGATACGCAGTATTTT
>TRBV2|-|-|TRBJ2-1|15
CASSETGHSYNEQFF
TGTGCCAGCAGTGAAACAGGGCACTCCTACAATGAGCAGTTCTTC
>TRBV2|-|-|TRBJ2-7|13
CASSEGPRDEQYF
TGTGCCAGCAGTGAAGGCCCTCGGGACGAGCAGTACTTC
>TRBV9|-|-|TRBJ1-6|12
CASSVVGSPLHF
TGTGCCAGCAGCGTAGTAGGTTCACCCCTCCACTTT
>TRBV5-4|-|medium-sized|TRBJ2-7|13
CASSGGATYEQYF
TGTGCCAGCAGCGGGGGGGCCACCTACGAGCAGTACTTC
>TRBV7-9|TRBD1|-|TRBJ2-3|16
CASRLALGQPTDTQYF
TGTGCCAGCAGATTAGCTTTGGGACAGCCAACAGATACGCAGTATTTT
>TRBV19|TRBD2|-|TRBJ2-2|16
CASSTITSGGTGELFF
TGTGCCAGTAGTACCATTACTAGCGGGGGTACCGGGGAGCTGTTTTTT
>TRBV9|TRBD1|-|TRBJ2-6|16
CASSSTSGGGANVLTF
TGTGCCAGCAGCTCCACCTCAGGGGGTGGGGCCAACGTCCTGACTTTC
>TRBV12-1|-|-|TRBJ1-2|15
CASSTGWTANYGYTF
TGTGCCAGCAGCACCGGTTGGACAGCTAACTATGGCTACACCTTC
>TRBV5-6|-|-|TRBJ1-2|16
CASSLAEGSWVYGYTF
TGTGCCAGCAGCTTGGCTGAGGGTTCGTGGGTGTATGGCTACACCTTC
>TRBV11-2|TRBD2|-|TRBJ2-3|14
CATSSGGAWDTQYF
TGTGCCACCTCCAGCGGGGGGGCATGGGATACGCAGTATTTT
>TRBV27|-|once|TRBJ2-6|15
CASSLLDSGANVLTF
TGTGCCAGCAGTTTATTGGACTCTGGGGCCAACGTCCTGACTTTC
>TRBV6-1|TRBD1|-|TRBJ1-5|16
CASREPTGYSNQPQHF
TGTGCCAGCAGGGAACCGACAGGGTATAGCAATCAGCCCCAGCATTTT
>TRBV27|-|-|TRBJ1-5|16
CASSLASSGNAQPQHF
TGTGCCAGCAGTTTAGCGTCGTCAGGAAATGCCCAGCCCCAGCATTTT
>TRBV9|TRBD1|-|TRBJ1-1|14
CASSVSGGNTEAFF
TGTGCCAGCAGCGTTTCAGGGGGCAACACTGAAGCTTTCTTT
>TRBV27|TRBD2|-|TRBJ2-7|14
CASRALGLDFEQYF
TGTGCCAGCAGGGCACTTGGACTAGACTTTGAGCAGTACTTC
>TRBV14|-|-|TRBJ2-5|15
CASSQDVGVEETQYF
TGTGCCAGCAGCCAAGATGTCGGGGTAGAAGAGACCCAGTACTTC
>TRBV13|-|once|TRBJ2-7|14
CASSLVGQGHEQYF
TGTGCCAGCAGCTTAGTGGGACAAGGCCACGAGCAGTACTTC
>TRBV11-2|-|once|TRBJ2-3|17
CASSLDIREGVTDTQYF
TGTGCCAGCAGCTTAGACATTCGAGAGGGAGTCACAGATACGCAGTATTTT
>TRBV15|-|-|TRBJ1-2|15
CATSRDLTDSVGYTF
TGTGCCACCAGCAGAGATCTGACTGATTCGGTTGGCTACACCTTC
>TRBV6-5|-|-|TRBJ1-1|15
CASSYSGAANTEAFF
TGTGCCAGCAGTTACTCGGGTGCGGCCAACACTGAAGCTTTCTTT
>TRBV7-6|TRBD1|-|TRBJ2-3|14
CASSAGQGSDTQYF
TGTGCCAGCAGTGCGGGACAGGGGTCGGATACGCAGTATTTT
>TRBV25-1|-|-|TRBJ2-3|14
CASLANSGTDTQYF
TGTGCCAGCTTAGCTAACAGCGGCACAGATACGCAGTATTTT
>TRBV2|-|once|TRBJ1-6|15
CASSSQGPHNSPLHF
TGTGCCAGCAGCTCACAGGGCCCGCACAATTCACCCCTCCACTTT
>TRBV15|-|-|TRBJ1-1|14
CATSRKDNPAEAFF
TGTGCCACCAGCAGAAAGGACAATCCGGCTGAAGCTTTCTTT
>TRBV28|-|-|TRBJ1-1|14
CASSLHRGRTEAFF
TGTGCCAGCAGTTTACACCGGGGTCGGACTGAAGCTTTCTTT
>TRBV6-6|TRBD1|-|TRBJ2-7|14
CASSYRTGGYEQYF
TGTGCCAGCAGTTATCGGACAGGGGGATACGAGCAGTACTTC
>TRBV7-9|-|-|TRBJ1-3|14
CASSLVVAGNTIYF
TGTGCCAGCAGCTTAGTTGTAGCTGGAAACACCATATATTTT
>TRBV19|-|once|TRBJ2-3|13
CASSIGTPDTQYF
TGTGCCAGTAGTATAGGGACGCCAGATACGCAGTATTTT
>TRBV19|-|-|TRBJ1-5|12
CASGPPGLAQHF
TGTGCCAGCGGGCCCCCGGGGCTCGCCCAGCATTTT
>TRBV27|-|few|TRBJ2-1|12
CASSFLNNEQFF
TGTGCCAGCAGTTTTCTTAACAATGAGCAGTTCTTC
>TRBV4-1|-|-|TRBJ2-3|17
CASSQVYDPKGTDTQYF
TGCGCCAGCAGCCAAGTGTACGACCCTAAAGGCACAGATACGCAGTATTTT
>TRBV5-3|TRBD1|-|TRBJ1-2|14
CARSSRDRPDGYTF
TGTGCCAGAAGCAGCCGGGACAGACCCGATGGCTACACCTTC
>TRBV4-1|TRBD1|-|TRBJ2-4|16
CASMATGGVAKNIQYF
TGCGCCAGCATGGCAACAGGGGGCGTCGCCAAAAACATTCAGTACTTC
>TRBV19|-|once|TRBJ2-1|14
CASSHGPTYNEQFF
TGTGCCAGTAGTCATGGACCCACCTACAATGAGCAGTTCTTC
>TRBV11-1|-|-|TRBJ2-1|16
CASSLDVSTPYNEQFF
TGTGCCAGCAGCTTAGACGTCTCTACCCCCTACAATGAGCAGTTCTTC
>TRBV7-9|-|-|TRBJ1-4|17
CASSFEVGGVANEKLFF
TGTGCCAGCAGCTTTGAGGTCGGGGGGGTTGCTAATGAAAAACTGTTTTTT
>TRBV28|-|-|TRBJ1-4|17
CASSPQDGTPDREKLFF
TGTGCCAGCAGTCCGCAGGACGGAACCCCAGATCGTGAAAAACTGTTTTTT
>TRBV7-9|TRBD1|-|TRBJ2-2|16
CASSWTGQGISGELFF
TGTGCCAGCAGCTGGACGGGACAGGGAATCTCCGGGGAGCTGTTTTTT
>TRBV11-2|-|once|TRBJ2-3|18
CASSSPHTPTGRTDTQYF
TGTGCCAGCAGCTCCCCCCATACACCGACGGGACGCACAGATACGCAGTATTTT
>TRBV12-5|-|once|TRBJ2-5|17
CASGLGNRVGSGETQYF
TGTGCTAGTGGTTTGGGAAATCGGGTGGGGTCGGGTGAGACCCAGTACTTC
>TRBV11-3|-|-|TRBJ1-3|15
CASSLSSGAGNTIYF
TGTGCCAGCAGCTTATCGTCAGGGGCTGGAAACACCATATATTTT